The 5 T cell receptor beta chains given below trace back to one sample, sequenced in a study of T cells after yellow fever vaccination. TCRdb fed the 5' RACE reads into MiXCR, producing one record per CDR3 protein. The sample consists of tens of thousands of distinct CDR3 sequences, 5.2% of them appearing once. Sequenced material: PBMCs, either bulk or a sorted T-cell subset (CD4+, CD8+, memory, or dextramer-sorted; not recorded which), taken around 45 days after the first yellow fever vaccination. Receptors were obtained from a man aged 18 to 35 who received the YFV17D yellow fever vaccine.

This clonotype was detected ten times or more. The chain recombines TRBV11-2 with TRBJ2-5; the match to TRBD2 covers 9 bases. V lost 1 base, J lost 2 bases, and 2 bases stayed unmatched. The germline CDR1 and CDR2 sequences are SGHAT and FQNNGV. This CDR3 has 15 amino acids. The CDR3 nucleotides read TGTGCCAGCAGCTTAGGGCGGGGGGGGCAAGAGACCCAGTACTTC. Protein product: CASSLGRGGQETQYF.

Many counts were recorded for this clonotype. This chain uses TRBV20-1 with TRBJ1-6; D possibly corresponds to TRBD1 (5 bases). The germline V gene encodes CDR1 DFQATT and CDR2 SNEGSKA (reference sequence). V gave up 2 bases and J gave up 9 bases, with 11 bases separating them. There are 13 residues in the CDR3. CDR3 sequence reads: CSARQGSGSPLHF. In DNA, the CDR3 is TGCAGTGCTAGACAGGGTTCAGGTTCACCCCTCCACTTT.

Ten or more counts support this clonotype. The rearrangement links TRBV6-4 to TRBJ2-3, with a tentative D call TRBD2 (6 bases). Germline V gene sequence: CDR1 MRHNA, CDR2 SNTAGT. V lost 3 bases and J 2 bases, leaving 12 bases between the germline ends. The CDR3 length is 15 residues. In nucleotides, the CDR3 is TGTGCCAGCAGTGAAATCGGGGGTACCACAGATACGCAGTATTTT. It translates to CASSEIGGTTDTQYF.

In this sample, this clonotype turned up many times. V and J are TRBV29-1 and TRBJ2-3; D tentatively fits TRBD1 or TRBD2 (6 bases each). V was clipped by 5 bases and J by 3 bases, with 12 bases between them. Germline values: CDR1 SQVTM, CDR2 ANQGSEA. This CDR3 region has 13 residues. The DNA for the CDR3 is TGCAGCGTTCCCTGGGGGGCGACAGATACGCAGTATTTT. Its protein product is CSVPWGATDTQYF.

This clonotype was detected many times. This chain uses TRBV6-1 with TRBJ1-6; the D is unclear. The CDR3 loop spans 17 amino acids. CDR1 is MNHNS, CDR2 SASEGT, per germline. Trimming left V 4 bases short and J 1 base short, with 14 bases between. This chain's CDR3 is CASSGLGLWSYNSPLHF. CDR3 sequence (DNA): TGTGCCAGCAGTGGGTTGGGCCTGTGGTCCTATAATTCACCCCTCCACTTT.